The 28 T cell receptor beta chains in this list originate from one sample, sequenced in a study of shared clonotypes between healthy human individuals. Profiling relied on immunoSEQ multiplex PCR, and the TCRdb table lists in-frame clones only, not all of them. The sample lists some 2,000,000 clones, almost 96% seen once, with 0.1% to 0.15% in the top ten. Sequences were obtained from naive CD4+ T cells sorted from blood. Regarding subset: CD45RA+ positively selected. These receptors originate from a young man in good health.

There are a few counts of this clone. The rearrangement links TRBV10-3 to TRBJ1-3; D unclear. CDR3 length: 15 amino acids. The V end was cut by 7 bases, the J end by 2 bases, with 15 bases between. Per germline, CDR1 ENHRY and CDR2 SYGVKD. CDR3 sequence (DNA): TGTGCCATCACCGGTCAGCTGGGGACTGGAAACACCATATATTTT. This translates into CAITGQLGTGNTIYF.

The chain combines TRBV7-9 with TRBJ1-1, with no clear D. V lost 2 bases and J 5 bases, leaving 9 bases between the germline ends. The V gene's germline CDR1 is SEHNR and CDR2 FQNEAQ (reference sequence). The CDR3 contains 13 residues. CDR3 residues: CASSLWDGTEAFF. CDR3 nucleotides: TGTGCCAGCAGCTTATGGGATGGAACTGAAGCTTTCTTT.

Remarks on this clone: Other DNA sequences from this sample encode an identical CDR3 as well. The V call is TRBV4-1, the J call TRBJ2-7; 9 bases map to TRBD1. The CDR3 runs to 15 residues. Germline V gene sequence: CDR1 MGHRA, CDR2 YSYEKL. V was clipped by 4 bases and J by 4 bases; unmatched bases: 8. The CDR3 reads CASSRTGTGIYEQYF. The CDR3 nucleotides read TGCGCCAGCAGCCGGACCGGGACAGGGATATACGAGCAGTACTTC.

CDR3 DNA: TGTGCCAGTAGTTCAAGGGGGGGTCGCGTTGACGAGACCCAGTACTTC. Translating it yields CASSSRGGRVDETQYF. The chain employs TRBV19 and TRBJ2-5; the D gene is possibly TRBD2 (7 bases). Germline V gene data show CDR1 as LNHDA and CDR2 as SQIVND (reference sequence). The CDR3 length is 16 residues. Between the trimmed V and J ends, which lost 5 bases and 5 bases, there was a span of 21 bases.

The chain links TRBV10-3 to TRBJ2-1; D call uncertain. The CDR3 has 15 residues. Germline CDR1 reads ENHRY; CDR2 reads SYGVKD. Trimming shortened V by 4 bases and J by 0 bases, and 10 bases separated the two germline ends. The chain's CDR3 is CAISGGTGSYNEQFF. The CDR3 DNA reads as TGTGCCATCAGTGGAGGCACCGGCTCCTACAATGAGCAGTTCTTC.

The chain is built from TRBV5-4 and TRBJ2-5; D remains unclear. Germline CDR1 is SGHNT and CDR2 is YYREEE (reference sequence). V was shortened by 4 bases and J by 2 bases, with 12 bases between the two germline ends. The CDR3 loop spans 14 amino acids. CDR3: CASSPDFMQETQYF. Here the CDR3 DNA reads TGTGCCAGCAGCCCCGACTTTATGCAAGAGACCCAGTACTTC.

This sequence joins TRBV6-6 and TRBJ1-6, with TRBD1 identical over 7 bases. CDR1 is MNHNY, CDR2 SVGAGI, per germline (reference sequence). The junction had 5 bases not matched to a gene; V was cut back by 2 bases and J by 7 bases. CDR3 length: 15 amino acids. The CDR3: CASSYAQGSNSPLHF. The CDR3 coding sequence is TGTGCCAGCAGTTACGCACAGGGGAGCAATTCACCCCTCCACTTT.

As DNA, the CDR3 is TGTGCCAGCAGTTACTCGTTTACCAATGAAAAACTGTTTTTT. This translates into CASSYSFTNEKLFF. The genes are TRBV6-5 and TRBJ1-4; D gene uncertain. The CDR3 is 14 residues long. V lost 0 bases to trimming and J lost 5 bases, with 7 bases between them. Germline values: CDR1 MNHEY, CDR2 SVGAGI.

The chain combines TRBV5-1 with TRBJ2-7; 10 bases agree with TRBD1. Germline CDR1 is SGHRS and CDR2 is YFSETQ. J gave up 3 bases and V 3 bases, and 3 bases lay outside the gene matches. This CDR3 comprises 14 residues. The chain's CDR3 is CASSWGQGRYEQYF. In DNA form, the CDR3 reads TGCGCCAGCAGCTGGGGACAGGGGCGCTACGAGCAGTACTTC.

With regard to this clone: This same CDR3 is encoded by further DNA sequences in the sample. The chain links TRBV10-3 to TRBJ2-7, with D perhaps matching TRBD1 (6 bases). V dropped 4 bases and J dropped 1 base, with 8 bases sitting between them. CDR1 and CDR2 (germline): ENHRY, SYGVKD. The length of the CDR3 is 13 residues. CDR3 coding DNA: TGTGCCATCAGTGGAACAGGGTCCTACGAGCAGTACTTC. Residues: CAISGTGSYEQYF.

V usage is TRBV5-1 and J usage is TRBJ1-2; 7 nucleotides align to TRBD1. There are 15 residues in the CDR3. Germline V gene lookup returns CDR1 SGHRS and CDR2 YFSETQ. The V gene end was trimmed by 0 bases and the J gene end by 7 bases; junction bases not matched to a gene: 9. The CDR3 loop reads CASSLAMKGAGGYTF. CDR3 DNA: TGCGCCAGCAGCTTGGCCATGAAGGGGGCTGGTGGCTACACCTTC.

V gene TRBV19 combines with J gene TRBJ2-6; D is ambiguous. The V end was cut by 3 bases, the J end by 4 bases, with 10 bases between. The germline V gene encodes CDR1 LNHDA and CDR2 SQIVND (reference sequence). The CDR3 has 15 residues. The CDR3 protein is CASSIGPSGANVLTF. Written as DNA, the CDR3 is TGTGCCAGTAGTATTGGGCCGTCAGGGGCCAACGTCCTGACTTTC.

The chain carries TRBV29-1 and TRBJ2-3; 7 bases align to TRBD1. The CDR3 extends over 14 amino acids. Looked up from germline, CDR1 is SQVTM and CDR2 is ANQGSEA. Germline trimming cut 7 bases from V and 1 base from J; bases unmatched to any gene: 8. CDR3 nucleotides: TGCAGCGCACGTCAGGGGGTGGGCACAGATACGCAGTATTTT. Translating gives CSARQGVGTDTQYF.

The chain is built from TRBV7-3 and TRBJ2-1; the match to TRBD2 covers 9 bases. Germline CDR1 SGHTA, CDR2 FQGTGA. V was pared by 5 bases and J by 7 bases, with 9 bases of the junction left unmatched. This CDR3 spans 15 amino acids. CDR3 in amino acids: CASSQAGGIRNEQFF. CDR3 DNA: TGTGCCAGCAGCCAAGCGGGGGGAATCAGGAATGAGCAGTTCTTC.

The CDR3 DNA reads as TGCGCCAGCAGCTTGGAAAAACAGGGGGTGACTGAAGCTTTCTTT. It encodes CASSLEKQGVTEAFF. The V gene is TRBV5-1, the J gene TRBJ1-1, with 8 bases that match TRBD1. The CDR3 has 15 amino acids. Germline-derived CDR1 and CDR2 are SGHRS and YFSETQ. V lost 0 bases to trimming and J lost 5 bases; unmatched junction nucleotides: 6.

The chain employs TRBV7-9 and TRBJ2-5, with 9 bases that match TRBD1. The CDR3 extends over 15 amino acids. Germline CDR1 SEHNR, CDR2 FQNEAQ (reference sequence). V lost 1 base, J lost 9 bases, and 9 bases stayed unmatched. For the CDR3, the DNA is TGTGCCAGCAGCTTAGGGGGACAGGGAGCGGCGGCCCAGTACTTC. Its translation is CASSLGGQGAAAQYF. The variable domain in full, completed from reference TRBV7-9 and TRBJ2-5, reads DTGVSQNPRHKITKRGQNVTFRCDPISEHNRLYWYRQTLGQGPEFLTYFQNEAQLEKSRLLSDRFSAERPKGSFSTLEIQRTEQGDSAMYLCASSLGGQGAAAQYFGPGTRLLVL.

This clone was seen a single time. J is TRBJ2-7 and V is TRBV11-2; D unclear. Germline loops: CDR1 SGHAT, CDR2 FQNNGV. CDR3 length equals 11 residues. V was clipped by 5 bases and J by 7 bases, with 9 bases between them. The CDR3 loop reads CASSPMLEQYF. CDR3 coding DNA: TGTGCCAGCAGCCCAATGCTGGAGCAGTACTTC.

The CDR3, as DNA: TGTGCCAGCAGCACCGGGACAGGGCCGATAGAGCAGTTCTTC. Translation gives CASSTGTGPIEQFF. V and J are TRBV27 and TRBJ2-1; 9 nucleotides align to TRBD1. The CDR3 contains 14 residues. The germline V gene encodes CDR1 MNHEY and CDR2 SMNVEV (reference sequence). V lost 6 bases and J lost 10; bases outside the gene matches: 10.

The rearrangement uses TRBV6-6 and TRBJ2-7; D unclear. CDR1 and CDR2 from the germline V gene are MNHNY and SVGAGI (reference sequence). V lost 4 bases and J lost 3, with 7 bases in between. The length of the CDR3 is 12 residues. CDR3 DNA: TGTGCCAGCAGTTCTTATCTCTACGAGCAGTACTTC. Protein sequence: CASSSYLYEQYF.

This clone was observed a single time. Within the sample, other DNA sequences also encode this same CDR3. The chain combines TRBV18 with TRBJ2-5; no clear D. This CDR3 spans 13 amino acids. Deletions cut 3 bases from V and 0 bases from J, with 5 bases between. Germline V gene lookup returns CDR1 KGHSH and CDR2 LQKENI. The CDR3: CASSPRDQETQYF. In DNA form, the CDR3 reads TGTGCCAGCTCACCTAGGGACCAAGAGACCCAGTACTTC.

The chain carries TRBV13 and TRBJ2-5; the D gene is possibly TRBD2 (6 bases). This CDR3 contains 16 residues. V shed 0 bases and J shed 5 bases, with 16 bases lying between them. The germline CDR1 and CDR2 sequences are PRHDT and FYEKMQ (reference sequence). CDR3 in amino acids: CASSLGTGTPKETQYF. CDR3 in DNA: TGTGCCAGCAGCTTAGGGACCGGGACTCCTAAGGAGACCCAGTACTTC.

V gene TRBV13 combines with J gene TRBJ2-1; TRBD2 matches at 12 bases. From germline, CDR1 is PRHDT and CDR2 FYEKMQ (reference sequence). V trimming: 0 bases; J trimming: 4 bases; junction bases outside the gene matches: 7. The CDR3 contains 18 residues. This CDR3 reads CASSLGLAGGRWYNEQFF. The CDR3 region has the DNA TGTGCCAGCAGCTTAGGACTAGCGGGGGGCCGTTGGTACAATGAGCAGTTCTTC.

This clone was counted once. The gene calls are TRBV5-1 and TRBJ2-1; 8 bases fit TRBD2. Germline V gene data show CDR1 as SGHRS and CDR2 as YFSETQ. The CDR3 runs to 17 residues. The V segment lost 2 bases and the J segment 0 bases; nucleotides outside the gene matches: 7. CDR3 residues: CASSFISGVTSYNEQFF. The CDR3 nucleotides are TGCGCCAGCAGCTTCATTAGCGGGGTAACCTCCTACAATGAGCAGTTCTTC. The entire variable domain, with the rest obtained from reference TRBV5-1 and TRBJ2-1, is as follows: KAGVTQTPRYLIKTRGQQVTLSCSPISGHRSVSWYQQTPGQGLQFLFEYFSETQRNKGNFPGRFSGRQFSNSRSEMNVSTLELGDSALYLCASSFISGVTSYNEQFFGPGTRLTVL.

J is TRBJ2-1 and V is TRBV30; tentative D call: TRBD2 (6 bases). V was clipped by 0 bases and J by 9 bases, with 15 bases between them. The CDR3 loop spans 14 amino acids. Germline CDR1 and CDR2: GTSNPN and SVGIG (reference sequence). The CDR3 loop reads CAWSVQGPGGEQFF. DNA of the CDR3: TGTGCCTGGAGTGTACAAGGGCCCGGGGGTGAGCAGTTCTTC.

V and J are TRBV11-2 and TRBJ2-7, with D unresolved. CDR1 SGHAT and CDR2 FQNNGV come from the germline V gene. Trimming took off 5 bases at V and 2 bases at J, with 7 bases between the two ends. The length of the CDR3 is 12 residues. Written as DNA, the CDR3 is TGTGCCAGCAGCCCGAGCCCCTACGAGCAGTACTTC. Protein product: CASSPSPYEQYF. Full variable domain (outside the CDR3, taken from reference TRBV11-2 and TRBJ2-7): EAGVAQSPRYKIIEKRQSVAFWCNPISGHATLYWYQQILGQGPKLLIQFQNNGVVDDSQLPKDRFSAERLKGVDSTLKIQPAKLEDSAVYLCASSPSPYEQYFGPGTRLTVT.

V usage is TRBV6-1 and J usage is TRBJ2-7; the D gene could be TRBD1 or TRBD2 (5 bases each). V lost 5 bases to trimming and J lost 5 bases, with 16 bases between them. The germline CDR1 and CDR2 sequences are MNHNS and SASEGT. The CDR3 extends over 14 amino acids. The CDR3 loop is CASSSPGPPNEQYF. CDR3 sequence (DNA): TGTGCCAGCAGTTCCCCGGGACCTCCCAACGAGCAGTACTTC.

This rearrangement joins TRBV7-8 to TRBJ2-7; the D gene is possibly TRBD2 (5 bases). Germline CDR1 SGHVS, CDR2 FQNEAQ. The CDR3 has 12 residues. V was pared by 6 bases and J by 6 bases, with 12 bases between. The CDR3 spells CASRASKGEQYF. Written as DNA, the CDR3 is TGTGCCAGCAGAGCTAGCAAAGGCGAGCAGTACTTC.

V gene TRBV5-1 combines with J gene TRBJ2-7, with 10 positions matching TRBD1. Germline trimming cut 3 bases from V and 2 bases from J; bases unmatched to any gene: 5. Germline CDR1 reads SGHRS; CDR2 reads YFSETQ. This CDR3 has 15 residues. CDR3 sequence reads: CASSYGQGGPYEQYF. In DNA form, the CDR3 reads TGCGCCAGCAGCTATGGACAGGGGGGACCCTACGAGCAGTACTTC.